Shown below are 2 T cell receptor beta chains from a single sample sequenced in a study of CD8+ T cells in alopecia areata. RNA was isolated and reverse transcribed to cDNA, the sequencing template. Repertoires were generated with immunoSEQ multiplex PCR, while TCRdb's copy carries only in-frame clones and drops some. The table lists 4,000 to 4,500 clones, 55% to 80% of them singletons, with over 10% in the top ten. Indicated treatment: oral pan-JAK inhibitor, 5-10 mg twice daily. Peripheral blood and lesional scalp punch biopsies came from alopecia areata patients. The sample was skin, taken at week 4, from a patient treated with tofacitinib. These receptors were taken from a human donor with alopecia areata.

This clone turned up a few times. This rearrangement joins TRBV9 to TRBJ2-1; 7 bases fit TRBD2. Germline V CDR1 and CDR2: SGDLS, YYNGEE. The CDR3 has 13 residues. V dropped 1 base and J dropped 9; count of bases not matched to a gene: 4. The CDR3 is CASSVLTGGEQFF. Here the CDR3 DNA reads TGTGCCAGCAGCGTACTGACGGGAGGTGAGCAGTTCTTC.

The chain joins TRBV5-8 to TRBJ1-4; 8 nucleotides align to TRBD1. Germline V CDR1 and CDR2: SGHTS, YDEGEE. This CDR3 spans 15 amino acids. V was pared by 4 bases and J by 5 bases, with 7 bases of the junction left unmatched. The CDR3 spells CASSAGQGNNEKLFF. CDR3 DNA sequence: TGTGCCAGCAGCGCTGGACAGGGTAACAATGAAAAACTGTTTTTT.